This entry lists 19 T cell receptor beta chains sequenced from one sample in a study of metastatic and nonmetastatic thyroid tumors. Patients had received no treatment of any kind before thyroid surgery. TCRdb re-analyzed the PCR reads using MiXCR. In the table there are 25,000 or so clones, around a sixth of which are singletons. Sequencing input: blood. These receptors were collected from a female donor with papillary thyroid cancer or a benign thyroid nodule (not recorded which). Some clones in this sample may be carry-over from other donors' samples.

This clone showed up just a few times. This chain connects TRBV29-1 to TRBJ1-2, with D perhaps matching TRBD1 (6 bases). The germline CDR1 and CDR2 sequences are SQVTM and ANQGSEA. The length of the CDR3 is 13 residues. The CDR3 region is CIAPTGSDYGYTF. CDR3 DNA: TGCATCGCTCCGACAGGCTCTGACTATGGCTACACCTTC.

In this sample, this clone turned up a few times. The chain recombines TRBV12-3 or TRBV12-4 with TRBJ2-1; unclear D gene. The CDR3 runs to 15 residues. The germline V and J ends were trimmed by 1 base and 4 bases, with 11 bases remaining between them. DNA of the CDR3: TGTGCCAGCAGTTTAGGGTGCAATGGGTACAATGAGCAGTTCTTC. It is translated as CASSLGCNGYNEQFF.

This clone is labeled medium-sized. The V and J genes are TRBV20-1 and TRBJ2-7, with 13 bases aligning to TRBD2. The CDR3 extends over 16 amino acids. The junction had 7 bases not matched to a gene; V was cut back by 0 bases and J by 5 bases. The germline CDR1 and CDR2 sequences are DFQATT and SNEGSKA (reference sequence). For the CDR3, the DNA is TGCAGTGCTAGAGATCTCAGGACTAGCGGGAGAAACGAGCAGTACTTC. Translated: CSARDLRTSGRNEQYF.

To note about this clone: Here the CDR3 omits its conserved ending phenylalanine or tryptophan, so a read error is the likely source. The chain joins TRBV2 to TRBJ1-2, with D hard to call. The V gene's germline CDR1 is SNHLY and CDR2 FYNNEI. There are 14 residues in the CDR3. V lost 3 bases to trimming and J lost 8 bases, with 16 bases between them. The CDR3 protein is CASSDSLIGLGYTV. As DNA, the CDR3 is TGTGCCAGCAGTGACTCTCTTATCGGGCTCGGCTACACCGTC.

This clone was counted many times. The gene calls are TRBV6-1 and TRBJ1-1; unclear D gene. The V end lost 10 bases, the J end lost 3 bases, and 15 bases lay between the germline ends. Germline V gives CDR1 MNHNS, CDR2 SASEGT. This CDR3 is built from 13 residues. Here the CDR3 DNA reads TGTGCCAACCGCAGGACCATGGACACTGAAGCTTTCTTT. The encoded protein is CANRRTMDTEAFF.

Regarding this clone: A much larger clone differs by one base, so this may be a read error. The same CDR3 can be traced to other DNA sequences in this sample. The chain combines TRBV4-2 with TRBJ2-3; the match to TRBD2 covers 12 bases. Germline lookup yields CDR1 LGHNA and CDR2 YNFKEQ. This CDR3 spans 15 amino acids. The V gene end was trimmed by 3 bases and the J gene end by 4 bases; junction bases not matched to a gene: 2. CDR3 residues: CASSQLAGGADTQYF. CDR3 nucleotide sequence: TGTGCCAGCAGCCAGCTAGCGGGAGGGGCAGATACGCAGTATTTT.

This clone was detected ten times or more. This chain connects TRBV7-8 to TRBJ1-1; tentatively, D is TRBD1 (5 bases). Germline lookup yields CDR1 SGHVS and CDR2 FQNEAQ. V lost 2 bases and J lost 4, with 11 bases in between. The CDR3 sequence is 14 residues long. The CDR3 DNA follows: TGTGCCAGCAGCTTATACAGGCAGGGCACTGAAGCTTTCTTT. It encodes CASSLYRQGTEAFF.

The chain combines TRBV29-1 with TRBJ1-1; D gene ambiguous. Germline V gene lookup returns CDR1 SQVTM and CDR2 ANQGSEA. Trimming stripped 6 bases from V and 0 bases from J, with 11 bases between. The CDR3 has 13 residues. The CDR3 coding sequence is TGCAGCGTCGGTGCTCCGATGAACACTGAAGCTTTCTTT. It translates to CSVGAPMNTEAFF.

In this sample, this clone turned up many times. This rearrangement joins TRBV12-3 or TRBV12-4 to TRBJ1-1; no reliable D call. The CDR3 covers 13 residues. V dropped 3 bases and J dropped 1 base, with 6 bases sitting between them. CDR3 DNA: TGTGCCAGCAGTTTGTACGGGAACACTGAAGCTTTCTTT. Its translation: CASSLYGNTEAFF.

For this clone: A read error may produce the germline difference seen at one junction end. The genes are TRBV10-3 and TRBJ2-7; 8 bases map to TRBD2. CDR1 and CDR2 from the germline V gene are ENHRY and SYGVKD. The CDR3 is 13 amino acids. CDR3 in DNA: TGTGCCATCAGTAGCGGGAGAGGGGACGAGCATTACTTC. Its translation: CAISSGRGDEHYF.

This clone was seen many times. The J gene is TRBJ2-7, the V gene TRBV28; 10 nucleotides line up with TRBD2. J was trimmed by 3 bases and V by 8 bases; bases with no gene match: 25. The CDR3 runs 20 residues. Germline CDR1 reads MDHEN; CDR2 reads SYDVKM. The chain's CDR3 is CASDGPDPSGRLRVVYEQYF. The CDR3 DNA reads TGTGCCAGCGACGGGCCCGACCCTAGCGGGAGATTGAGGGTCGTCTACGAGCAGTACTTC.

This clone is labeled medium-sized. The rearrangement joins TRBV6-2 or TRBV6-3 to TRBJ2-7; 7 bases are shared with TRBD1. Trimming took 4 bases from V and 4 from J; bases not matched to a gene: 4. The CDR3 extends over 13 amino acids. Germline V gene sequence: CDR1 MNHEY, CDR2 SVGEGT. The CDR3 coding sequence is TGTGCCAGCAGTTCCGACAGGGCGTACGAGCAGTACTTC. Its protein is CASSSDRAYEQYF.

There are many counts of this clone. Other DNA sequences in this sample translate to the same CDR3. V gene TRBV18 combines with J gene TRBJ2-7; perhaps TRBD1 as D (6 bases). Between the trimmed V and J ends, which lost 3 bases and 4 bases, there was a span of 16 bases. The CDR3 sequence is 15 residues long. Germline assignment: CDR1 KGHSH and CDR2 LQKENI. This CDR3 reads CASSPSRDRPYEQYF. The CDR3 nucleotides are TGTGCCAGCTCACCTTCCAGAGACAGGCCTTACGAGCAGTACTTC.

This clone occurred many times. This rearrangement joins TRBV30 to TRBJ2-5; D is possibly TRBD2 (5 bases). The V gene lost 0 bases and the J gene lost 4 bases, with 12 bases spanning the gap. The CDR3 sequence is 14 residues long. Per germline, CDR1 GTSNPN and CDR2 SVGIG (reference sequence). CDR3 in DNA: TGTGCCTGGAGTGTATGGGGAGTACGAGAGACCCAGTACTTC. This translates into CAWSVWGVRETQYF.

In its sample, this clone was seen many times. The chain has TRBV24-1 and TRBJ1-3, with 7 bases aligning to TRBD1. V trimming: 4 bases; J trimming: 2 bases; junction bases outside the gene matches: 4. The germline V gene has CDR1 KGHDR and CDR2 SFDVKD. The CDR3 is 15 residues long. The CDR3 coding sequence is TGTGCCACCAGTGACCCGACAGGGCCTGGAAACACCATATATTTT. Its protein is CATSDPTGPGNTIYF.

This clone was found many times. The chain is built from TRBV28 and TRBJ2-1; D gene unclear. Trimming took off 7 bases at V and 8 bases at J, with 12 bases between the two ends. CDR3 size: 12 residues. Germline V gene lookup returns CDR1 MDHEN and CDR2 SYDVKM. Here the CDR3 DNA reads TGTGCCAGCACCCTAGGAAGGGATGAGCAGTTCTTC. It is translated as CASTLGRDEQFF.

This clone was found many times. J is TRBJ2-7 and V is TRBV4-2; TRBD2 aligns across 9 bases. Germline values: CDR1 LGHNA, CDR2 YNFKEQ. J was trimmed by 0 bases and V by 0 bases; bases with no gene match: 9. This CDR3 comprises 18 residues. In nucleotides, the CDR3 is TGTGCCAGCAGCCAAGATGTCCTTACTAGCGGGTACTCCTACGAGCAGTACTTC. Translating it yields CASSQDVLTSGYSYEQYF.

In its sample, this clone is medium-sized. The chain recombines TRBV6-1 with TRBJ1-2, with 8 bases identical to TRBD1. Germline V gene sequence: CDR1 MNHNS, CDR2 SASEGT. With V trimmed by 5 bases and J by 4 bases, 6 bases remained unmatched. The CDR3 is 14 residues long. In DNA form, the CDR3 reads TGTGCCAGCAGTCTGACAGGGGAACTCTATGGCTACACCTTC. The encoded protein is CASSLTGELYGYTF.

The sample holds many counts of this clone. The chain employs TRBV29-1 and TRBJ2-2; D is possibly TRBD2 (5 bases). The germline V gene encodes CDR1 SQVTM and CDR2 ANQGSEA. With 7 bases removed from V and 7 bases from J, the gap between germline ends came to 19 bases. The CDR3 consists of 14 residues. CDR3 nucleotides: TGCAGCGCCGGTGGGAGAGGGCTGAACGGGGAGCTGTTTTTT. Protein sequence: CSAGGRGLNGELFF.